These 26 T cell receptor beta chains originate from one sample sequenced in a study of cytomegalovirus exposure and HLA in healthy donors. The PCR employed 60 Vbeta primers together with 13 Jbeta primers. Profiled with immunoSEQ multiplex PCR; TCRdb holds only in-frame clones, not every one. The table shows approximately 120,000 clones, with around 73% occurring only once. Material for sequencing was PBMCs. The receptors derive from a man between 60 and 70 years old in good health and CMV-seropositive.

V is TRBV9 and J is TRBJ2-1, with 8 bases aligning to TRBD2. CDR1 and CDR2 from the germline V gene are SGDLS and YYNGEE. The CDR3 spans 15 residues. Trimming removed 0 bases from V and 6 bases from J; junction bases left unmatched: 5. DNA for the CDR3: TGTGCCAGCAGCGTAGGGACCGGGACTAGCAATGAGCAGTTCTTC. Its translation: CASSVGTGTSNEQFF.

The chain carries TRBV7-8 and TRBJ1-6; D gene uncertain. The CDR3 is 14 residues long. Germline CDR1 is SGHVS and CDR2 is FQNEAQ. Trimming shortened V by 4 bases and J by 4 bases, and 8 bases separated the two germline ends. DNA for the CDR3: TGTGCCAGCAGCTCAGACGGGTATAATTCACCCCTCCACTTT. Translating gives CASSSDGYNSPLHF.

The chain has TRBV4-1 and TRBJ2-3, with TRBD2 identical over 14 bases. There are 15 residues in the CDR3. Germline trimming cut 6 bases from V and 5 bases from J; bases unmatched to any gene: 4. Germline CDR1 and CDR2: MGHRA and YSYEKL. The CDR3 spells CASSRTSGGKDTQYF. The CDR3 coding sequence is TGCGCCAGCAGTCGGACTAGCGGGGGGAAAGATACGCAGTATTTT.

The V and J genes are TRBV28 and TRBJ1-1; D call uncertain. CDR3 length: 14 amino acids. CDR1 and CDR2 (germline): MDHEN, SYDVKM. V lost 5 bases to trimming and J lost 0 bases, with 10 bases between them. As DNA, the CDR3 is TGTGCCAGCAGTGAGACACCTATGAACACTGAAGCTTTCTTT. This gives the protein CASSETPMNTEAFF.

This clone was recorded only once. This chain links TRBV18 with TRBJ2-7, with a weak D call TRBD2 (5 bases). The CDR3 is 13 residues long. Trimming cost V 6 bases and J 3 bases, with 12 bases left between them. The germline CDR1 and CDR2 sequences are KGHSH and LQKENI. DNA for the CDR3: TGTGCCAGCTCTCCTCGGGGTTTCTACGAGCAGTACTTC. This gives the protein CASSPRGFYEQYF.

This rearrangement joins TRBV2 to TRBJ2-3, with 11 bases lining up with TRBD2. Germline V lookup: CDR1 SNHLY, CDR2 FYNNEI. The V gene end was trimmed by 3 bases and the J gene end by 5 bases; junction bases not matched to a gene: 4. The CDR3 is 15 amino acids. The CDR3 nucleotides read TGTGCCAGCAGTGAGGATAGCGGGGGGGGAGATACGCAGTATTTT. Translation: CASSEDSGGGDTQYF.

This rearrangement joins TRBV30 to TRBJ1-4, with D maybe TRBD1 (5 bases). In germline, CDR1 is GTSNPN, CDR2 SVGIG (reference sequence). CDR3 length equals 14 residues. V was shortened by 2 bases and J by 3 bases, with 10 bases between the two germline ends. For the CDR3, the DNA is TGTGCCTGGAGTATAGGGGAACCTAATGAAAAACTGTTTTTT. Amino acid sequence: CAWSIGEPNEKLFF.

The genes are TRBV2 and TRBJ2-7; D not certain. Trimming pared 6 bases from V and 1 base from J, leaving 7 bases between. The CDR3 is 12 residues long. The germline V gene has CDR1 SNHLY and CDR2 FYNNEI. The CDR3 region has the DNA TGTGCCAGCAGCTCACGGTCCTACGAGCAGTACTTC. The encoded protein is CASSSRSYEQYF.

V and J are TRBV15 and TRBJ1-1; a weak D match, TRBD1 (6 bases). The V end was cut by 5 bases, the J end by 7 bases, with 23 bases between. CDR3 length: 16 amino acids. CDR1 is LNHNV, CDR2 YYDKDF, per germline (reference sequence). The CDR3 DNA sequence: TGTGCCACCAGCGAAGGAGGGGGGGGACGATCCATTGAAGCTTTCTTT. Its translation is CATSEGGGGRSIEAFF.

The gene calls are TRBV30 and TRBJ1-6; D might be TRBD1 (6 bases). V dropped 4 bases and J dropped 11 bases, with 15 bases sitting between them. CDR3 size: 13 residues. The germline V gene has CDR1 GTSNPN and CDR2 SVGIG (reference sequence). In DNA form, the CDR3 reads TGTGCCTGGAACCGACAGGTGGCGACACCCCTCCACTTT. Its translation: CAWNRQVATPLHF.

The chain carries TRBV10-3 and TRBJ2-7, with TRBD1 matching 7 bases. Germline lookup yields CDR1 ENHRY and CDR2 SYGVKD. The CDR3 length is 13 residues. V shed 7 bases and J 3 bases; nucleotides not matched to a gene: 6. This chain's CDR3 is CAIKGGQFYEQYF. DNA of the CDR3: TGTGCCATCAAAGGGGGCCAGTTCTACGAGCAGTACTTC.

V usage is TRBV6-4 and J usage is TRBJ1-2; D is uncertain. Germline lookup yields CDR1 MRHNA and CDR2 SNTAGT. The V gene lost 2 bases and the J gene lost 8 bases, with 18 bases spanning the gap. The CDR3 runs to 15 residues. CDR3 region: CASSDSDRVSKGYTF. The CDR3 DNA follows: TGTGCCAGCAGTGACAGCGACCGAGTCTCGAAAGGCTACACCTTC.

In regard to this clone: The same CDR3 can be traced to other DNA sequences in this sample. The rearrangement links TRBV5-1 to TRBJ1-1; the D gene is possibly TRBD1 (5 bases). Germline values: CDR1 SGHRS, CDR2 YFSETQ. The CDR3 sequence is 14 residues long. V lost 4 bases and J lost 4, with 14 bases in between. The CDR3 nucleotides are TGCGCCAGCAGCCCCAGGGCTGGCAGCACTGAAGCTTTCTTT. Translated: CASSPRAGSTEAFF.

A few counts support this clone. The chain carries TRBV10-3 and TRBJ1-5, with TRBD1 matching over 11 bases. CDR3 length: 14 residues. The germline V gene encodes CDR1 ENHRY and CDR2 SYGVKD. V was clipped by 6 bases and J by 4 bases; unmatched bases: 2. The CDR3: CAIRGTGGNQPQHF. The CDR3 DNA sequence: TGTGCCATCAGGGGGACAGGGGGGAATCAGCCCCAGCATTTT.

This rearrangement joins TRBV10-3 to TRBJ2-3; tentative D call: TRBD1 (6 bases). This CDR3 comprises 14 residues. CDR1 and CDR2 (germline): ENHRY, SYGVKD. The ends were cut back, 3 bases at V and 0 bases at J, with 7 bases in the middle. CDR3 nucleotides: TGTGCCATCAGTGACGACAGGAGCACAGATACGCAGTATTTT. Translation: CAISDDRSTDTQYF.

The V and J genes are TRBV5-6 and TRBJ1-1; D is perhaps TRBD1 (5 bases). CDR1 and CDR2 from the germline V gene are SGHDT and YYEEEE. V lost 3 bases and J 1 base, leaving 10 bases between the germline ends. The CDR3 runs to 14 residues. CDR3 amino acids: CASSWGLENTEAFF. CDR3 nucleotide sequence: TGTGCCAGCAGCTGGGGACTGGAGAACACTGAAGCTTTCTTT.

V and J are TRBV14 and TRBJ1-3; D is ambiguous. This CDR3 has 13 amino acids. The V end was cut by 0 bases, the J end by 4 bases, with 4 bases between. CDR1 and CDR2 (germline): SGHDN, FVKESK. CDR3 sequence reads: CASSQELGNTIYF. DNA for the CDR3: TGTGCCAGCAGCCAAGAACTAGGAAACACCATATATTTT.

This sequence joins TRBV5-1 and TRBJ1-1; a weak D match, TRBD1 (5 bases). The CDR3 has 15 residues. In germline, CDR1 is SGHRS, CDR2 YFSETQ. The ends were cut back, 4 bases at V and 1 base at J, with 14 bases in the middle. The CDR3 sequence: CASSTDSFQNTEAFF. Here the CDR3 DNA reads TGCGCCAGCAGCACTGACAGTTTCCAGAACACTGAAGCTTTCTTT.

This chain links TRBV7-3 with TRBJ2-5; TRBD1 agrees at 10 bases. TRBJ2-7 matches the DNA end more closely, so the J call is doubtful. CDR3 size: 15 residues. Germline loops: CDR1 SGHTA, CDR2 FQGTGA. The CDR3 DNA follows: TGTGCCAGCAGTCTGGGACAGGGGCCCTCCTACGAGCAGTACTTC. Encoded protein: CASSLGQGPSYEQYF.

The rearrangement links TRBV5-1 to TRBJ2-7; 11 nucleotides match TRBD2. The CDR3 contains 14 residues. Unmatched junction bases numbered 7, after V lost 4 bases and J lost 7 bases. CDR1 and CDR2 (germline): SGHRS, YFSETQ. CDR3 sequence (DNA): TGCGCCAGCAGCATTAGCGGGGGGGCCTGGGAGCAGTACTTC. Its translation: CASSISGGAWEQYF.

The V call is TRBV5-1, the J call TRBJ2-1; tentatively, D is TRBD1 (5 bases). Trimming removed 0 bases from V and 2 bases from J, with 12 bases in between. The CDR3 has 16 amino acids. CDR1 and CDR2 (germline): SGHRS, YFSETQ. The DNA for the CDR3 is TGCGCCAGCAGCTTGGCCGGAAGGGGTACCTACAATGAGCAGTTCTTC. This gives the protein CASSLAGRGTYNEQFF.

There are a few counts of this clone. The rearrangement joins TRBV6-1 to TRBJ1-1; the D gene is possibly TRBD1 (6 bases). Germline values: CDR1 MNHNS, CDR2 SASEGT. The CDR3 contains 13 residues. V lost 7 bases, J lost 3 bases, and 12 bases lay in between. In DNA form, the CDR3 reads TGTGCCAGCACCCGGGAGGGGGACACTGAAGCTTTCTTT. Translating gives CASTREGDTEAFF.

The V and J genes are TRBV27 and TRBJ1-1; D may be TRBD1 (5 bases). Between the trimmed V and J ends, which lost 6 bases and 1 base, there was a span of 12 bases. Germline V lookup: CDR1 MNHEY, CDR2 SMNVEV (reference sequence). CDR3 length equals 14 residues. CDR3: CASRPGVSNTEAFF. The CDR3 DNA reads TGTGCCAGCAGACCGGGGGTCTCGAACACTGAAGCTTTCTTT.

This chain joins TRBV27 and TRBJ1-6, with D possibly being TRBD1 (6 bases). V was cut by 5 bases and J by 5 bases, with 10 bases left in between. This CDR3 comprises 14 residues. CDR1 is MNHEY, CDR2 SMNVEV, per germline (reference sequence). CDR3 residues: CASSVEGDNSPLHF. Here the CDR3 DNA reads TGTGCCAGCAGTGTCGAGGGGGATAATTCACCCCTCCACTTT.

This chain uses TRBV28 with TRBJ1-2; 8 bases align to TRBD1. Per the germline V gene, CDR1 is MDHEN and CDR2 is SYDVKM. The CDR3 consists of 16 residues. Unmatched junction bases numbered 12, after V lost 5 bases and J lost 4 bases. CDR3: CASSPSFGRGLYGYTF. In DNA, the CDR3 is TGTGCCAGCAGTCCTTCCTTTGGCAGGGGGCTCTATGGCTACACCTTC.

CDR3 DNA sequence: TGCAGCGTTGGCTGGACAGGGGGCAGCGAGCAGTACTTC. This sequence encodes CSVGWTGGSEQYF. The gene calls are TRBV29-1 and TRBJ2-7, with 11 bases matching TRBD1. The CDR3 contains 13 residues. Germline trimming cut 4 bases from V and 6 bases from J; bases unmatched to any gene: 5. The germline V gene has CDR1 SQVTM and CDR2 ANQGSEA.